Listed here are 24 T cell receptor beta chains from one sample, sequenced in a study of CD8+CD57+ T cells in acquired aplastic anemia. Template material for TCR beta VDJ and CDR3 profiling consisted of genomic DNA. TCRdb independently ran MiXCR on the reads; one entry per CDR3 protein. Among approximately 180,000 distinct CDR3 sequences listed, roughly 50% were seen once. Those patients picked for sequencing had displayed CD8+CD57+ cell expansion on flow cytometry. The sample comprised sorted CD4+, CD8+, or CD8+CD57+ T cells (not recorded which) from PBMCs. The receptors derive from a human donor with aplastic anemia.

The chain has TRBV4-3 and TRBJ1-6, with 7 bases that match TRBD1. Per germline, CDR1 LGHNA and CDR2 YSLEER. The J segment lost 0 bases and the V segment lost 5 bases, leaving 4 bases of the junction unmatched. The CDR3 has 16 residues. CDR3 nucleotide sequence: TGCGCCAGCAGCTCCAGGGGGACCTCCTATAATTCACCCCTCCACTTT. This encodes CASSSRGTSYNSPLHF.

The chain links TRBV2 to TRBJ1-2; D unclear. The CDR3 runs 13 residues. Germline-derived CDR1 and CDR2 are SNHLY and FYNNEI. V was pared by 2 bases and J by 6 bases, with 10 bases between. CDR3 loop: CASSERRGNGYTF. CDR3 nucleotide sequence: TGTGCCAGCAGTGAACGGCGGGGAAATGGCTACACCTTC.

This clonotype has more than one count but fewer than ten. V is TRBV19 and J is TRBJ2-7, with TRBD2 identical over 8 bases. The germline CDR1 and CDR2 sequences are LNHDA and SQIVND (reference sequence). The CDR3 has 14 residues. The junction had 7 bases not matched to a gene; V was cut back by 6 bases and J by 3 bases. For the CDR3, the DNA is TGTGCCAGTAGCCCAGCGGGAGCCGGCTACGAGCAGTACTTC. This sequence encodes CASSPAGAGYEQYF. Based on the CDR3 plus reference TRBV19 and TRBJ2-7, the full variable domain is DGGITQSPKYLFRKEGQNVTLSCEQNLNHDAMYWYRQDPGQGLRLIYYSQIVNDFQKGDIAEGYSVSREKKESFPLTVTSAQKNPTAFYLCASSPAGAGYEQYFGPGTRLTVT.

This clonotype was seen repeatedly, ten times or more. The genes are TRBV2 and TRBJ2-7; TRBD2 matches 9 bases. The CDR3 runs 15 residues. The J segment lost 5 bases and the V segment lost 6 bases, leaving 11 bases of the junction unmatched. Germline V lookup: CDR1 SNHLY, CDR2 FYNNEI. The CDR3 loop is CASRNLAGRRNEQYF. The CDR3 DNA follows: TGTGCCAGCAGAAACCTAGCGGGAAGACGCAACGAGCAGTACTTC.

The CDR3 here is CATSRTDQPQHF. CDR3 DNA: TGTGCCACCAGCAGAACGGATCAGCCCCAGCATTTT. The genes are TRBV15 and TRBJ1-5; D unclear. The CDR3 has 12 residues. The germline V gene has CDR1 LNHNV and CDR2 YYDKDF (reference sequence). Trimming removed 2 bases at V and 5 bases at J, with 4 bases between.

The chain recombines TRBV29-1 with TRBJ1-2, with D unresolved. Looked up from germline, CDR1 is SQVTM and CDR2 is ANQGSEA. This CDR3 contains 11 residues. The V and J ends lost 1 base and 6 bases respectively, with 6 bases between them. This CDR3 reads CSVEGGDGYTF. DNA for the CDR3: TGCAGCGTTGAAGGGGGAGATGGCTACACCTTC.

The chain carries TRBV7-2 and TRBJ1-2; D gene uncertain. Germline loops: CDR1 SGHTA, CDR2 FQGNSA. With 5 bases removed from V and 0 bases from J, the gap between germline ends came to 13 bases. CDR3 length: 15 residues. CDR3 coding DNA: TGTGCCAGCAGCAACCGGGGTAGGGCTAACTATGGCTACACCTTC. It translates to CASSNRGRANYGYTF.

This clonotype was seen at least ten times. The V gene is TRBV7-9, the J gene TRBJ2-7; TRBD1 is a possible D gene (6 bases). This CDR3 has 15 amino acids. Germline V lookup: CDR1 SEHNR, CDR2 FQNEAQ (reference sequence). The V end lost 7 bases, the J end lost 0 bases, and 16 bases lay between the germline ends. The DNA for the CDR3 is TGTGCCAGCAACCCGGTTTTAGGGGGCTCCTACGAGCAGTACTTC. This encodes CASNPVLGGSYEQYF.

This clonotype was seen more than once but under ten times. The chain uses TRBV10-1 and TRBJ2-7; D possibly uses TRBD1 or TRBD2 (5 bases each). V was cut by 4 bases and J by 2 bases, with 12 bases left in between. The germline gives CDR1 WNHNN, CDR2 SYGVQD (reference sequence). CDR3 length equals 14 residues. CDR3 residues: CASSALKGPYEQYF. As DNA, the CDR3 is TGCGCCAGCAGTGCCCTAAAGGGACCCTACGAGCAGTACTTC.

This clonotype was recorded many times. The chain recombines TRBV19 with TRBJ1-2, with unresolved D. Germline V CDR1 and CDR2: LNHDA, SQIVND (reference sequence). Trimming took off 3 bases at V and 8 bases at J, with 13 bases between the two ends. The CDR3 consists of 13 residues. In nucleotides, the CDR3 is TGTGCCAGTAGTATTCCGGGTCACGGGGGCTACACCTTC. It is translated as CASSIPGHGGYTF.

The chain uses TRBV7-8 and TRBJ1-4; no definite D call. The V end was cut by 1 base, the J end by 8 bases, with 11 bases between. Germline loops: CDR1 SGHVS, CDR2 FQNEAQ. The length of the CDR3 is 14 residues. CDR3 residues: CASSLGEGAEKLFF. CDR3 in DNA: TGTGCCAGCAGCTTAGGGGAGGGAGCCGAAAAACTGTTTTTT.

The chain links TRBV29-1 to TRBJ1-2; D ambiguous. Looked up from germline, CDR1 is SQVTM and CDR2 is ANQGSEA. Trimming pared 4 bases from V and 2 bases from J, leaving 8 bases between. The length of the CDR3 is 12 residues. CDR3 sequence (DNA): TGCAGCGTTGGCGGTTCCAACTATGGCTACACCTTC. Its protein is CSVGGSNYGYTF.

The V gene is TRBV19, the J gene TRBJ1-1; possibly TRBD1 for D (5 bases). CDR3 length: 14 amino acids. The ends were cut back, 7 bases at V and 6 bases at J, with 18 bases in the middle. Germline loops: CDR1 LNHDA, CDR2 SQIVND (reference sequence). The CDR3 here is CASKVEGARSEAFF. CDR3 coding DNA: TGTGCCAGTAAGGTAGAAGGGGCTCGCTCTGAAGCTTTCTTT.

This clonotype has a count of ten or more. CDR3 loop: CASSTRGTSYTDTQYF. CDR3 DNA sequence: TGTGCCAGCAGCACTCGAGGGACTAGCTACACAGATACGCAGTATTTT. V usage is TRBV9 and J usage is TRBJ2-3; 9 bases map to TRBD2. Germline CDR1 SGDLS, CDR2 YYNGEE. The trim removed 4 bases at V and 2 bases at J, leaving 8 bases unmatched. The CDR3 has 16 amino acids. The variable domain in full, completed from reference TRBV9 and TRBJ2-3, reads DSGVTQTPKHLITATGQRVTLRCSPRSGDLSVYWYQQSLDQGLQFLIQYYNGEERAKGNILERFSAQQFPDLHSELNLSSLELGDSALYFCASSTRGTSYTDTQYFGPGTRLTVL.

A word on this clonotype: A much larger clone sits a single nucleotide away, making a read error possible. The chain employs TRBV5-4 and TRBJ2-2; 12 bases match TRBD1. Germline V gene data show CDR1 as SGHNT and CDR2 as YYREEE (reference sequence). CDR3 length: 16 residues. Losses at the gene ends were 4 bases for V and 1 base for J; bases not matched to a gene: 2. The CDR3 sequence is CASSGDRGRNTGELFF. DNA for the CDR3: TGTGCCAGCAGCGGGGACAGGGGGCGGAACACCGGGGAGCTGTTTTTT.

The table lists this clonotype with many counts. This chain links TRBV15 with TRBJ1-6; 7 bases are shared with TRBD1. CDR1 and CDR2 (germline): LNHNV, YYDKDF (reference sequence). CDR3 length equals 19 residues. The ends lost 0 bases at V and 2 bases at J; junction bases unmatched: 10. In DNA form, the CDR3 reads TGTGCCACCAGCAGAGATTGGGGCAGGGGGTTAGCCTATAATTCACCCCTCCACTTT. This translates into CATSRDWGRGLAYNSPLHF. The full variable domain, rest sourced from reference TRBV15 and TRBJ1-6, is DAMVIQNPRYQVTQFGKPVTLSCSQTLNHNVMYWYQQKSSQAPKLLFHYYDKDFNNEADTPDNFQSRRPNTSFCFLDIRSPGLGDTAMYLCATSRDWGRGLAYNSPLHFGNGTRLTVT.

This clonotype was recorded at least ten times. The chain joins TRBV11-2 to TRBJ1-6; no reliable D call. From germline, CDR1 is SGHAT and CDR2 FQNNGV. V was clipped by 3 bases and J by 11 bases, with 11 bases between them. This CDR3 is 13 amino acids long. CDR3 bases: TGTGCCAGCAGCTTGAAGGTCGACACACCCCTCCACTTT. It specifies CASSLKVDTPLHF.

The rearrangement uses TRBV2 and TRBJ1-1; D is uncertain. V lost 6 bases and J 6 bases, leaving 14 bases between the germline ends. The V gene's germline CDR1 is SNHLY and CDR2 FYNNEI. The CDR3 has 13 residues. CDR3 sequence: CASSQILRSEAFF. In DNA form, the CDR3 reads TGTGCCAGCAGCCAAATTCTTAGATCTGAAGCTTTCTTT.

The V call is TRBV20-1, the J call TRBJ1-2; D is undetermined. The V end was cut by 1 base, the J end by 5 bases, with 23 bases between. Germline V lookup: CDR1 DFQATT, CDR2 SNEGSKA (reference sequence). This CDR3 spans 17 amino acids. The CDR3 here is CSARVSIKRREDYGYTF. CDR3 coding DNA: TGCAGTGCTAGAGTTAGTATCAAAAGGAGGGAGGATTATGGCTACACCTTC.

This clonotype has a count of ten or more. The CDR3 here is CASRKTGTTNGELFF. CDR3 in DNA: TGTGCCAGTAGGAAGACAGGGACCACCAACGGGGAGCTGTTTTTT. V gene TRBV19 combines with J gene TRBJ2-2; 7 positions agree with TRBD1. The CDR3 is made up of 15 amino acids. From germline, CDR1 is LNHDA and CDR2 SQIVND (reference sequence). The junction had 11 bases not matched to a gene; V was cut back by 6 bases and J by 7 bases.

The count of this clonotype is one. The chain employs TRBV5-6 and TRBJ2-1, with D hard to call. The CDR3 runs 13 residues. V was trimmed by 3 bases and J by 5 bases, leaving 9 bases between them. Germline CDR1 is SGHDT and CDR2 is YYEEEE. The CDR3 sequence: CASSWYVDNEQFF. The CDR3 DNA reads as TGTGCCAGCAGCTGGTATGTCGACAATGAGCAGTTCTTC.

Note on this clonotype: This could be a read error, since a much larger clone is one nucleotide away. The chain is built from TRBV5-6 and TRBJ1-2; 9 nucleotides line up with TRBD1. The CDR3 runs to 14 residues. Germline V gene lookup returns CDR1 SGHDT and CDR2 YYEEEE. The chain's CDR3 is CVSSPTGGSYGYTF. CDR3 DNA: TGTGTCAGCAGCCCTACAGGGGGCAGCTATGGCTACACCTTC. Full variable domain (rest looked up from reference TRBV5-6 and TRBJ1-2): DAGVTQSPTHLIKTRGQQVTLRCSPKSGHDTVSWYQQALGQGPQFIFQYYEEEERQRGNFPDRFSGHQFPNYSSELNVNALLLGDSALYLCVSSPTGGSYGYTFGSGTRLTVV.

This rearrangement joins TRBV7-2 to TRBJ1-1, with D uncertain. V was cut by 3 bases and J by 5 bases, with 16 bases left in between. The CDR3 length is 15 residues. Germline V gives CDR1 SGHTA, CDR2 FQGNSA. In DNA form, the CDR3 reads TGTGCCAGCAGCTTTTTTGGTAGTGTTGCGACTGAAGCTTTCTTT. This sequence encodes CASSFFGSVATEAFF. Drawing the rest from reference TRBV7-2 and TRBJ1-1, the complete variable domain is GAGVSQSPSNKVTEKGKDVELRCDPISGHTALYWYRQSLGQGLEFLIYFQGNSAPDKSGLPSDRFSAERTGGSVSTLTIQRTQQEDSAVYLCASSFFGSVATEAFFGQGTRLTVV.

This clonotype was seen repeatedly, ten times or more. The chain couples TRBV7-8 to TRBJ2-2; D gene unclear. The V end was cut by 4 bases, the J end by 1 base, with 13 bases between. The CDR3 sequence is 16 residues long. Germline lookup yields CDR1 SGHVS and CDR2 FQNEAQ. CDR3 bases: TGTGCCAGCAGCTATCAACCTCCAGGGAACACCGGGGAGCTGTTTTTT. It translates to CASSYQPPGNTGELFF.